Each of the 2 T cell receptor beta chains below was sequenced from the same sample in a study of cytomegalovirus exposure and HLA in healthy donors. Primers: 60 Vbeta forward and 13 Jbeta reverse. The protocol was immunoSEQ multiplex PCR, while the TCRdb copy is restricted to in-frame clones and leaves out a portion. The table shows under 150,000 clones, with 82% occurring only once. The source material was PBMCs. These receptor sequences come from a boy aged 5-17 years in good health and CMV-seronegative.

The J gene is TRBJ2-2, the V gene TRBV6-6, with a weak D call TRBD2 (7 bases). V shed 7 bases and J shed 8 bases, with 17 bases lying between them. This CDR3 comprises 14 residues. Germline V gene lookup returns CDR1 MNHNY and CDR2 SVGAGI (reference sequence). This CDR3 is CASIQRGGAGELFF. As DNA, the CDR3 is TGTGCCAGCATCCAAAGAGGGGGGGCGGGGGAGCTGTTTTTT.

The J gene is TRBJ2-2, the V gene TRBV30; 10 positions match TRBD2. Germline lookup yields CDR1 GTSNPN and CDR2 SVGIG (reference sequence). V lost 5 bases and J lost 7; bases outside the gene matches: 4. This CDR3 has 13 amino acids. This CDR3 reads CAWDSGRNGELFF. The CDR3 nucleotides read TGTGCCTGGGATAGCGGGAGGAACGGGGAGCTGTTTTTT.